The rows below give T cell receptor beta chains drawn from one sample of a study of T cell repertoires in ileal Crohn's disease. Using immunoSEQ multiplex PCR, the repertoire was profiled, and TCRdb retains in-frame clones only, with some absent. The table lists roughly 15,000 clones, around 66% of them singletons. Sequences were obtained from ileal tissue. Receptors originate from an adult with Crohn's disease. Each CDR3 is given without its conserved first and last residue. Each record gives: V gene, D gene, CDR3 protein. The D gene is left open where the match is weak.

>TRBV30|NA
AWIRDKVTDTQY
>TRBV5-1|TRBD1
ASKRTGGENTIY
>TRBV11-2|TRBD2
ASSLEARTSGPYYEQY
>TRBV6-5|NA
ASSQTGGYEQY
>TRBV6-4|TRBD2
ASSDASGSDEQF
>TRBV6-1|TRBD1
ASSTRTGIHYEQY
>TRBV2|NA
ASRITLSYGYT
>TRBV18|TRBD1
ASSPGQGTYGYT
>TRBV6-4|TRBD1
ASSTGTGGGDTQY
>TRBV6-4|NA
ASSEQAGGKETQY
>TRBV11-2|TRBD2
ASSLSGGGTDTQY